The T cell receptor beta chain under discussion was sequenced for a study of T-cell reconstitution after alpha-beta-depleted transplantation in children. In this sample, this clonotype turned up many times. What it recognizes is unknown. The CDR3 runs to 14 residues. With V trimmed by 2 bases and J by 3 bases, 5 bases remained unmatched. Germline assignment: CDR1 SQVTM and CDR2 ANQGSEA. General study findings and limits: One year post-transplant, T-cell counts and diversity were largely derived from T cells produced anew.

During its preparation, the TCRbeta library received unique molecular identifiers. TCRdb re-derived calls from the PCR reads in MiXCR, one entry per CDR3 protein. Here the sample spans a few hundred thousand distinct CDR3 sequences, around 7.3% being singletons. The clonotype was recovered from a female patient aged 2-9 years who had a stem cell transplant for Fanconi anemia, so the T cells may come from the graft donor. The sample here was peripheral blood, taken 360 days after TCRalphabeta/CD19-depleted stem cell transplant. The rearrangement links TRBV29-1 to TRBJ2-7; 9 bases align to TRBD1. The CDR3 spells CSVEQTGGGYEQYF. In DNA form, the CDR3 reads TGCAGCGTTGAACAGACAGGGGGAGGCTACGAGCAGTACTTC.